This T cell receptor (beta chain) was obtained from a study of cytomegalovirus exposure and HLA in healthy donors. Every donor was a healthy person donating bone marrow. The PCR was carried out with 60 Vbeta primers and 13 Jbeta primers. Authors' data handling: A later analysis tallied some 80 million unique TCR beta chains, some 12 million of them shared. Profiling relied on immunoSEQ multiplex PCR, and the TCRdb table lists in-frame clones only, not all of them. V and J calls and clone size are given by that table; D and trimming were obtained from the DNA. The data show 95,000 to 110,000 clones, roughly three quarters seen once. From germline, CDR1 is SGHTA and CDR2 FQGTGA. Trimming removed 1 base at V and 5 bases at J, with 11 bases between. The CDR3 covers 15 residues.

The sequence was obtained from a woman aged 40 to 50 in good health and CMV-seronegative. The sequencing sample was made of PBMCs. The V call is TRBV7-3, the J call TRBJ2-2; D possibly corresponds to TRBD1 (6 bases). CDR3 sequence: CASSLSQGRTGELFF. The CDR3 DNA follows: TGTGCCAGCAGCTTAAGTCAGGGGCGAACCGGGGAGCTGTTTTTT.